This is a list of T cell receptor beta chains from one sample in a study of blood T cell repertoires in COVID-19. TCRdb's table, derived via immunoSEQ multiplex PCR, lists solely in-frame clones and lacks some. Of approximately 100,000 clones in the sample, over 80% were seen once. Sequenced: peripheral blood. The receptors derive from a human donor in a cohort sampled during active COVID-19. Each CDR3 is given with its conserved first and last residue. A D gene is named only where the DNA matches it firmly. Size is omitted from some rows. Given values are once, few, many or a class for expanded clones.

clone size	V gene	D gene	J gene	CDR3 DNA	CDR3 protein
-	TRBV11-2	-	TRBJ2-1	TGTGCCAGCAGCAGACCCCCGGTGGGAGCGCGCTACAATGAGCAGTTCTTC	CASSRPPVGARYNEQFF
-	TRBV4-2	-	TRBJ2-2	TGTGCCAGCAGCCAAGACCAGCAGGTTAACACCGGGGAGCTGTTTTTT	CASSQDQQVNTGELFF
-	TRBV6-5	TRBD1	TRBJ1-2	TGTGCCAGCAGCGAGACAGGGTTGAACTATGGCTACACCTTC	CASSETGLNYGYTF
once	TRBV7-6	TRBD1	TRBJ1-3	TGTGCCAGCAGCCTGGGACAGGGGAGACTGTCTGGAAACACCATATATTTT	CASSLGQGRLSGNTIYF
few	TRBV18	TRBD1	TRBJ2-4	TGTGCCAGCTCACCGAGGACAGGGGATCGCATTCAGTACTTC	CASSPRTGDRIQYF
once	TRBV7-2	TRBD2	TRBJ2-7	TGTGCCAGCAGCTTAGGGGGACTAGCGGGAGGACTGCCCTACGAGCAGTACTTC	CASSLGGLAGGLPYEQYF
-	TRBV5-1	TRBD1	TRBJ1-1	TGCGCCAGCAGCATGGGGGACAGAGGGGGAAGGTCTGAAGCTTTCTTT	CASSMGDRGGRSEAFF
-	TRBV5-6	-	TRBJ1-1	TGTGCCAGCAGCCGAGCGACAGGTACGGAATTGGGACGCACTGAAGCTTTCTTT	CASSRATGTELGRTEAFF
-	TRBV13	TRBD1	TRBJ2-5	TGTGCCAGCAGCCCCTCTCCGGACAGGGGGCAAGAGACCCAGTACTTC	CASSPSPDRGQETQYF
-	TRBV24-1	-	TRBJ1-1	TGTGCCACCTCGGACACGGGCCTTGAAGCTTTCTTT	CATSDTGLEAFF
-	TRBV18	TRBD1	TRBJ1-6	TGTGCCAGCTCACGCGCAGGGGGCGAGCCTCGTTCACCCCTCCACTTT	CASSRAGGEPRSPLHF
-	TRBV5-1	-	TRBJ2-1	TGCGCCAGCAGCTTGGCGGGTAATGAGCAGTTCTTC	CASSLAGNEQFF
-	TRBV4-1	-	TRBJ1-1	TGCGCCAGCAGCCTTGCCGAACAGGGAAAGACTGAAGCTTTCTTT	CASSLAEQGKTEAFF
once	TRBV9	TRBD2	TRBJ2-1	TGTGCCAGCAGCGTAGCCCCTTACTCTAGCGGGTCCGCAAACAATGAGCAGTTCTTC	CASSVAPYSSGSANNEQFF
-	TRBV14	-	TRBJ2-7	TGTGCCAGCAGCCAATCGGGACTGATCGAGTACTTC	CASSQSGLIEYF
-	TRBV6-5	-	TRBJ2-7	TGTGCCAGCAGTTACGGGCAGGATTTGGGTTTGGACTTC	CASSYGQDLGLDF
-	TRBV6-2/TRBV6-3	TRBD2	TRBJ2-5	TGTGCCAGCAGTTACGATAGTACAGCGGGAGTTGGGCAAGAGACCCAGTACTTC	CASSYDSTAGVGQETQYF
-	TRBV4-3	TRBD1	TRBJ1-2	TGCGCCAGCAGCCAGCTAACAGGGGCTGGCGATGGCTACACCTTC	CASSQLTGAGDGYTF
few	TRBV6-2/TRBV6-3	TRBD2	TRBJ2-7	TGTGCCAGCAGCTCCACTAGCGGGAGGCCGGGAGAGCAGTACTTC	CASSSTSGRPGEQYF
-	TRBV20-1	-	TRBJ2-5	TGCAGTGCTAGTCAGGGGGAGACCCAGTACTTC	CSASQGETQYF
-	TRBV5-1	TRBD2	TRBJ2-3	TGCGCCAGCAGCCCGGGGGGAGCTCCGGATACGCAGTATTTT	CASSPGGAPDTQYF
-	TRBV6-5	TRBD2	TRBJ2-7	TGTGCCAGCAACACAGCGGGACCCTACGAGCAGTACTTC	CASNTAGPYEQYF
-	TRBV24-1	TRBD2	TRBJ2-1	TGTGCCACCAGTGGCCAAACTCTCCCGGGACTAGCGGGAGAGAGAGGGTCCTACAATGAGCAGTTCTTC	CATSGQTLPGLAGERGSYNEQFF
-	TRBV25-1	TRBD2	TRBJ2-1	TGTGCCAGCAGTGTACGCGGGGGGGCCGGTGGCAATGAGCAGTTCTTC	CASSVRGGAGGNEQFF
-	TRBV18	-	TRBJ1-5	TGTGCCAGCTCGTCGAGCGGGGGTCAGCCCCAGCATTTT	CASSSSGGQPQHF
-	TRBV2	TRBD1	TRBJ1-5	TGTGCCAGCACTCCGGGACAGGGGGCAGGACAGCCCCAGCATTTT	CASTPGQGAGQPQHF
few	TRBV5-4	-	TRBJ2-5	TGTGCCACCACGGCGGGGTTTCGGCAAAGAGAGACCCAGTACTTC	CATTAGFRQRETQYF
-	TRBV10-3	-	TRBJ1-4	TGTGCCATCAGTGAGCGGGGACACCCTTCTGAAAAACTGTTTTTT	CAISERGHPSEKLFF
once	TRBV6-1	-	TRBJ2-3	TGTGCCAGCAGTGAAGAGGGCAGGGGTGAGGATACGCAGTATTTT	CASSEEGRGEDTQYF
-	TRBV7-9	TRBD1	TRBJ2-1	TGTGCCAGCAGCTTGACAGGGCTGTGGAATGAGCAGTTCTTC	CASSLTGLWNEQFF
once	TRBV3-1/TRBV3-2	-	TRBJ2-7	TGTGCCAGCAGCTCAACTATGACTACCTACGAGCAGTACTTC	CASSSTMTTYEQYF
-	TRBV3-1/TRBV3-2	-	TRBJ1-6	TGTGCCAGCAGCGCCCCCGGGCCCCTCCACTTT	CASSAPGPLHF
-	TRBV5-4	-	TRBJ2-3	TGTGCCAGCAGCCACGCCAACCGGTGGCAGTATTTT	CASSHANRWQYF
-	TRBV12-5	TRBD1	TRBJ2-7	TGTGCTAGTGGTTTGTGGGGGACAGGGAGTGTGGGTCGGAACTTCTACGAGCAGTACTTC	CASGLWGTGSVGRNFYEQYF
-	TRBV29-1	-	TRBJ1-1	TGCAGCGTTGAAGGGAGAGTGAACACTGAAGCTTTCTTT	CSVEGRVNTEAFF
few	TRBV6-5	-	TRBJ2-5	TGTGCCAGCAGGCGCACCACAGGAACCATGGAGACCCAGTACTTC	CASRRTTGTMETQYF
once	TRBV15	-	TRBJ2-1	TGTGCCACCAGCGCTGGGGGCCACAATGAGCAGTTCTTC	CATSAGGHNEQFF
-	TRBV24-1	-	TRBJ2-7	TGTGCCACCAGTGCCGGTGGACTTGAACTTAACTACGAGCAGTACTTC	CATSAGGLELNYEQYF
-	TRBV6-4	-	TRBJ1-1	TGTGCCAGCAGTGACTCGCCAGGGAACACTGAAGCTTTCTTT	CASSDSPGNTEAFF
-	TRBV7-8	-	TRBJ1-1	TGTGCCAGCAGCCTATCGATAGGAGCCAGGGCAGCTTTCTTT	CASSLSIGARAAFF
-	TRBV7-3	TRBD1	TRBJ1-2	TGTGCCAGCAGAAGGGGGCCTCTAGACTATGGCTACACCTTC	CASRRGPLDYGYTF
-	TRBV24-1	TRBD2	TRBJ2-5	TGTGCCACCAGTGTCCCGACTAGCGGGGGGGAGACCCAGTACTTC	CATSVPTSGGETQYF
-	TRBV27	TRBD1	TRBJ1-4	TGTGCCAGCAGTTGGGGACAGGTCGGAGAAAAACTGTTTTTT	CASSWGQVGEKLFF
-	TRBV7-6	TRBD2	TRBJ2-3	TGTGCCAGCAGCGCCGGGAGGACAGATACGCAGTATTTT	CASSAGRTDTQYF
-	TRBV9	-	TRBJ2-5	TGTGCCAGCAGTCCCGGGGCGGGACTTCAAGAGACCCAGTACTTC	CASSPGAGLQETQYF
-	TRBV3-1/TRBV3-2	TRBD2	TRBJ2-1	TGTGCCAGCAGCCATAGCGGGGGCCGAAATGAGCAGTTCTTC	CASSHSGGRNEQFF
-	TRBV28	-	TRBJ1-5	TGTGCCAGCAGACAGATGGATCAGCCCCAGCATTTT	CASRQMDQPQHF
-	TRBV27	-	TRBJ1-2	TGTGCCAGCAGTTTAGGCGGGATTGGCTACACCTTC	CASSLGGIGYTF
-	TRBV29-1	-	TRBJ1-4	TGCAGCGTAGAGAGAGGGCCTAATGAAAAACTGTTTTTT	CSVERGPNEKLFF
-	TRBV24-1	TRBD1	TRBJ2-5	TGTGCCACCAGTGGGTCCGGGACAGGAGAGACCCAGTACTTC	CATSGSGTGETQYF